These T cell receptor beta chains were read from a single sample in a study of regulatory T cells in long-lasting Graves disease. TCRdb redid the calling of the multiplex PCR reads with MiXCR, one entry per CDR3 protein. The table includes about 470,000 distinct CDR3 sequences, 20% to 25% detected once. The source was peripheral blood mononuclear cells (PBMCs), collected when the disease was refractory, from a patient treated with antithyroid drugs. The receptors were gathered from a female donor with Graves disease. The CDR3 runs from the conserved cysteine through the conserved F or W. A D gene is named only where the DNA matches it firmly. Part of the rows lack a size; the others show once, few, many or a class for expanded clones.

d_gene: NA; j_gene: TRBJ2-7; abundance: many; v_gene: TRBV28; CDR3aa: CASSLSGRRWEQYF; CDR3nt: TGTGCCAGCAGTTTGTCGGGACGGCGTTGGGAGCAGTACTTC
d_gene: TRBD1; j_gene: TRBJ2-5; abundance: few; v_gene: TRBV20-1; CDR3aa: CSAAGGREETQYF; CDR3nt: TGCAGTGCCGCAGGGGGACGGGAAGAGACCCAGTACTTC
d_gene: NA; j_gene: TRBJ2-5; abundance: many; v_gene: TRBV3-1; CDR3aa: CASSQAAVQETQYF; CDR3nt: TGTGCCAGCAGCCAAGCAGCGGTCCAAGAGACCCAGTACTTC
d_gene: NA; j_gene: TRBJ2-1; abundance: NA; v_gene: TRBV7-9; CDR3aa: CASSRDTSYNEQFF; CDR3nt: TGTGCCAGCAGCCGGGACACCTCCTACAATGAGCAGTTCTTC
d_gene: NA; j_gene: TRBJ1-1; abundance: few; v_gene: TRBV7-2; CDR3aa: CASSLGGSYRPNTEAFF; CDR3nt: TGTGCCAGCAGCTTAGGAGGTTCGTACAGACCGAACACTGAAGCTTTCTTT
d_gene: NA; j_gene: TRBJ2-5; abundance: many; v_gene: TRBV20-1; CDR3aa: CSATRLLQSQETQYF; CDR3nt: TGCAGTGCTACCCGGCTCCTCCAAAGCCAGGAGACCCAGTACTTC
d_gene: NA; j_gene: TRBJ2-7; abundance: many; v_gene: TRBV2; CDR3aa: CASSAGDSYEQYF; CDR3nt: TGTGCCAGCAGCGCGGGGGACAGCTACGAGCAGTACTTC
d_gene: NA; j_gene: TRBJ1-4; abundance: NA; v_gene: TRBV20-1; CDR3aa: CSADPPGESPEKLFF; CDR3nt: TGCAGTGCTGATCCTCCGGGGGAAAGCCCTGAAAAACTGTTTTTT
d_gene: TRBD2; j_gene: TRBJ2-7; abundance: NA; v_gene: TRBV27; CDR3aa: CASSQPGLASVEQYF; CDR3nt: TGTGCCAGCAGTCAGCCGGGACTAGCTTCAGTCGAGCAGTACTTC
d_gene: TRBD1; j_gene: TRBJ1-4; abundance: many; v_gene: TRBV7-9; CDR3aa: CASSSTWTGTNEKLFF; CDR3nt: TGTGCCAGCAGTTCCACCTGGACAGGGACTAATGAAAAACTGTTTTTT
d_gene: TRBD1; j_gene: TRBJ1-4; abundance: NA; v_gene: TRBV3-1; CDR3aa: CASSQRTGGVEKLFF; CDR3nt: TGTGCCAGCAGCCAACGGACAGGGGGCGTTGAAAAACTGTTTTTT
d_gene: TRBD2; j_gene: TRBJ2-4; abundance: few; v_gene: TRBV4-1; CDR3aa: CASSLRGGGSNIQYF; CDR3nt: TGCGCCAGCAGCCTCCGGGGCGGGGGTTCGAACATTCAGTACTTC
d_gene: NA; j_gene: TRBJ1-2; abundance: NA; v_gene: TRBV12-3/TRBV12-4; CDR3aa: CASSPHRAIGNYGYTF; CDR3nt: TGTGCCAGCAGTCCCCACAGGGCCATAGGCAACTATGGCTACACCTTC
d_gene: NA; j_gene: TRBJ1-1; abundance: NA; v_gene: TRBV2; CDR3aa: CASKGSRLNTEAFF; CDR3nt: TGTGCCAGCAAGGGAAGCCGATTGAACACTGAAGCTTTCTTT
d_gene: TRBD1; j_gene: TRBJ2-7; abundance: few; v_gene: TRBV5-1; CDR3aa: CASSLIGQGDDEQYF; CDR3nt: TGCGCCAGCAGCTTAATTGGACAGGGGGACGACGAGCAGTACTTC
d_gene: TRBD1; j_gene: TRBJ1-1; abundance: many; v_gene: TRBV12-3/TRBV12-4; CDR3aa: CATGTENTEAFF; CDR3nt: TGTGCCACCGGGACAGAGAACACTGAAGCTTTCTTT
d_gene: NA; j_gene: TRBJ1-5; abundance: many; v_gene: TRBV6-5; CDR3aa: CASSLQGESNQPQHF; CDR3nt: TGTGCCAGCAGTTTACAGGGAGAGAGCAATCAGCCCCAGCATTTT
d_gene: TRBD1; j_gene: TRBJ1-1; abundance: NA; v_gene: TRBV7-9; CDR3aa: CASRNRTGTGGLNTEAFF; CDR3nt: TGTGCCAGCAGAAATAGAACTGGGACAGGGGGGCTTAACACTGAAGCTTTCTTT
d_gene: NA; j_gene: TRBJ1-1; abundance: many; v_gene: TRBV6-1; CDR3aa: CASSPQMTRRNTEAFF; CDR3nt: TGTGCCAGCAGCCCACAAATGACACGACGGAACACTGAAGCTTTCTTT
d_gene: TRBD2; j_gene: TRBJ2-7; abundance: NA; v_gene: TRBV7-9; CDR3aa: CASSIGSLAGGDEQYF; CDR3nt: TGTGCCAGCAGCATCGGCTCTCTAGCGGGAGGAGACGAGCAGTACTTC
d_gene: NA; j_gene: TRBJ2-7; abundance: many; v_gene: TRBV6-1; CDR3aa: CASSEGAPLGRPYEQYF; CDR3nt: TGTGCCAGCAGTGAGGGGGCCCCCCTGGGAAGGCCCTACGAGCAGTACTTC
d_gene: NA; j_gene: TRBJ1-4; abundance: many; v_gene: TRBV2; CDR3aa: CASSPPGGREKLFF; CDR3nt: TGTGCCAGCAGCCCCCCGGGGGGGCGTGAAAAACTGTTTTTT
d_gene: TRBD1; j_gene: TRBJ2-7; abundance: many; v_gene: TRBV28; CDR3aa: CASSAPTGSYEQYF; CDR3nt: TGTGCCAGCAGTGCCCCGACAGGGAGTTACGAGCAGTACTTC
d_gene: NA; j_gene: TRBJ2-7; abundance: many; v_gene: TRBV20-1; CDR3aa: CSASRPEGYEQYF; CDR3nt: TGCAGTGCTAGCCGCCCAGAGGGCTACGAGCAGTACTTC
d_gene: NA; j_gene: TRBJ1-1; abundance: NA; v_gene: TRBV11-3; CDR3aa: CASSFKALNTEAFF; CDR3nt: TGTGCCAGCAGCTTCAAAGCCTTGAACACTGAAGCTTTCTTT
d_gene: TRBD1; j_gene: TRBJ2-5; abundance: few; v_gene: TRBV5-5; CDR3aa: CASSWRQGAVGETQYF; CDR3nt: TGTGCCAGCAGCTGGAGACAGGGGGCGGTGGGAGAGACCCAGTACTTC
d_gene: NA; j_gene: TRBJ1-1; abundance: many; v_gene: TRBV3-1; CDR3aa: CASSQAVNTEAFF; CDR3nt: TGTGCCAGCAGCCAAGCCGTGAACACTGAAGCTTTCTTT
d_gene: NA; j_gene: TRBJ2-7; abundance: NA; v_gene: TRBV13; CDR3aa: CASGQGGGNEQYF; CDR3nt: TGTGCCAGCGGGCAAGGAGGAGGCAACGAGCAGTACTTC
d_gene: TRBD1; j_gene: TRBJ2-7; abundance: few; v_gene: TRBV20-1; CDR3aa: CSAREGGQGAYEQYF; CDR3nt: TGCAGTGCTAGAGAGGGGGGACAGGGTGCCTACGAGCAGTACTTC
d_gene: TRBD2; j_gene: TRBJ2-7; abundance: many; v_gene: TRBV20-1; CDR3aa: CSARDLLAGAYEQYF; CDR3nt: TGCAGTGCTAGAGATCTACTAGCGGGAGCCTACGAGCAGTACTTC
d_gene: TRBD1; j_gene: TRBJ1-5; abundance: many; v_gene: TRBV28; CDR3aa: CASSLWTGGTNQPQHF; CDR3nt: TGTGCCAGCAGTTTATGGACAGGGGGTACTAATCAGCCCCAGCATTTT
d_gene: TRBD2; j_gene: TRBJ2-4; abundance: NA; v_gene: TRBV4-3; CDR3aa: CASSQVLGGGAAKNIQYF; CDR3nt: TGCGCCAGCAGCCAAGTGCTGGGGGGAGGGGCAGCCAAAAACATTCAGTACTTC
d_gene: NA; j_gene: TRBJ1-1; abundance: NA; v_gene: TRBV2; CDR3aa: CASSLGGEPKAFF; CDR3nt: TGTGCCAGCAGCTTGGGAGGGGAACCAAAAGCTTTCTTT
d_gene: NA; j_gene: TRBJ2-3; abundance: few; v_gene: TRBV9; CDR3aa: CASSVDPPPAVGTDTQYF; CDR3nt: TGTGCCAGCAGCGTAGACCCCCCCCCCGCGGTGGGCACAGATACGCAGTATTTT
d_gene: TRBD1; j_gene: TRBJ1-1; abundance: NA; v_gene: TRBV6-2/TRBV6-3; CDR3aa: CASSTGGFAEAFF; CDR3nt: TGTGCCAGCAGTACAGGGGGCTTCGCTGAAGCTTTCTTT
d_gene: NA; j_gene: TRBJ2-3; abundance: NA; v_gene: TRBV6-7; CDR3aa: CASSLLDGGGLETQYF; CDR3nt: TGTGCCAGCAGTCTTTTGGACGGGGGCGGCCTTGAAACGCAGTATTTT
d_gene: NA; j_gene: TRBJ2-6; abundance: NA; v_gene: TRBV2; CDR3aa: CASKYTELSGANVLTF; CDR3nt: TGTGCCAGCAAGTATACGGAACTCTCTGGGGCCAACGTCCTGACTTTC
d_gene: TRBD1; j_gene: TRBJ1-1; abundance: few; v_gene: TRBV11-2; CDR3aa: CASSLDLSGGTEAFF; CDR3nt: TGTGCCAGCAGCTTGGACCTCTCAGGGGGCACTGAAGCTTTCTTT
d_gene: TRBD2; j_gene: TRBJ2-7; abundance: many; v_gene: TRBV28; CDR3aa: CASSPRGGFSYEQYF; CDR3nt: TGTGCCAGCAGTCCCCGGGGAGGGTTCTCCTACGAGCAGTACTTC
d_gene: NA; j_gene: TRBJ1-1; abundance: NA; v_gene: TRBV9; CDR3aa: CASGTGTEAFF; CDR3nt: TGTGCCAGCGGGACTGGAACTGAAGCTTTCTTT
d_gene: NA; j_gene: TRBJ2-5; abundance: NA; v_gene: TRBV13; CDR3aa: CASSLEGRRETQYF; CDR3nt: TGTGCCAGCAGCTTAGAAGGTAGAAGAGAGACCCAGTACTTC